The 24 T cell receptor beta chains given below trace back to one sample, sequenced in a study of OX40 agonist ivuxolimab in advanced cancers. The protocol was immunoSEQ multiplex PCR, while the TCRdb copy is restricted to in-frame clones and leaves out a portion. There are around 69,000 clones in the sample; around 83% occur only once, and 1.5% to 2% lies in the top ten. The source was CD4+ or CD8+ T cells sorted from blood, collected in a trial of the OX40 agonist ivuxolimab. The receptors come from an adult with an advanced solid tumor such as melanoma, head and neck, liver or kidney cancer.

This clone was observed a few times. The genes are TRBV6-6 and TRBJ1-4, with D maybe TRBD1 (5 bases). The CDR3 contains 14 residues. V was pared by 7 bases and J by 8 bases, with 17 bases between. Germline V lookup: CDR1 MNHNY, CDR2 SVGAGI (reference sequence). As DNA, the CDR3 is TGTGCCAGCAAAACTATGGGCAGGGAAGAAAAACTGTTTTTT. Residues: CASKTMGREEKLFF.

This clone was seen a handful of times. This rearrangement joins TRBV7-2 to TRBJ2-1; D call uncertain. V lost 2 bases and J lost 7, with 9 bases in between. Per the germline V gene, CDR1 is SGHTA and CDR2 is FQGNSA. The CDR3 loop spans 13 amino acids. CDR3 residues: CASSLNRLNEQFF. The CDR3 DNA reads TGTGCCAGCAGCTTAAATAGGCTAAATGAGCAGTTCTTC.

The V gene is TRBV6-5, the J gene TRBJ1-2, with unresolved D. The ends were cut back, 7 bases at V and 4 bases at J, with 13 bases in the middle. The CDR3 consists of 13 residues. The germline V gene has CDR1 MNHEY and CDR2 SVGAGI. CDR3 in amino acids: CASTLGAIYGYTF. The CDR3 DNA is TGTGCCAGCACCCTCGGTGCGATCTATGGCTACACCTTC.

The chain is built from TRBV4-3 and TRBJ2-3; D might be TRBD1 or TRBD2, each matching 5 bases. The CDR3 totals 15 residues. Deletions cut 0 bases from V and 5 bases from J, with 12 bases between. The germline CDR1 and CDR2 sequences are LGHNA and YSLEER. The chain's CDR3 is CASSQDGQGVDTQYF. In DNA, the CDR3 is TGCGCCAGCAGCCAAGATGGCCAGGGAGTAGATACGCAGTATTTT.

The CDR3 region is CASSLSGRQETQYF. The CDR3 nucleotides read TGCGCCAGCAGTCTTAGCGGGAGACAAGAGACCCAGTACTTC. This chain connects TRBV5-1 to TRBJ2-5; 9 bases map to TRBD2. The CDR3 contains 14 residues. Germline loops: CDR1 SGHRS, CDR2 YFSETQ. The J segment lost 2 bases and the V segment lost 5 bases, leaving 4 bases of the junction unmatched. The whole variable domain, remainder taken from reference TRBV5-1 and TRBJ2-5, is KAGVTQTPRYLIKTRGQQVTLSCSPISGHRSVSWYQQTPGQGLQFLFEYFSETQRNKGNFPGRFSGRQFSNSRSEMNVSTLELGDSALYLCASSLSGRQETQYFGPGTRLLVL.

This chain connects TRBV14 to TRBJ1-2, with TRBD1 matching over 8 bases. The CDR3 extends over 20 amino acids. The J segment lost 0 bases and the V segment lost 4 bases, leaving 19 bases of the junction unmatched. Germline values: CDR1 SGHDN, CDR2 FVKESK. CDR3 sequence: CASSLLGVPGQALPNYGYTF. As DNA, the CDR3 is TGTGCCAGCAGCCTTCTGGGGGTCCCGGGACAGGCTCTCCCTAACTATGGCTACACCTTC.

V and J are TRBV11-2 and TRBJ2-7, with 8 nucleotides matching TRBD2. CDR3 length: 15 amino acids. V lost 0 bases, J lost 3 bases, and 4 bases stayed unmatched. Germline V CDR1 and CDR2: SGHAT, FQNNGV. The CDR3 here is CASSLDWSGSYEQYF. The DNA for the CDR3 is TGTGCCAGCAGCTTAGATTGGAGCGGGAGCTACGAGCAGTACTTC.

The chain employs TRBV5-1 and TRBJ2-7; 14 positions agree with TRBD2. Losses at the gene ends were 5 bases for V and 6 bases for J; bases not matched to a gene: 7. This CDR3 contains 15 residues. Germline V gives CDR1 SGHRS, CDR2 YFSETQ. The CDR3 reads CASRKGLAGDAEQYF. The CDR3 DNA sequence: TGCGCCAGCAGAAAGGGACTAGCGGGAGATGCCGAGCAGTACTTC.

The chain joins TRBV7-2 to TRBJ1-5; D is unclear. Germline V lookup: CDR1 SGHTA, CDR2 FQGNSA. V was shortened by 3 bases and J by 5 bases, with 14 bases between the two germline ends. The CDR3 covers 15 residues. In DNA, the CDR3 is TGTGCCAGCAGCTTGGCGGGAGGTGGGGATCAGCCCCAGCATTTT. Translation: CASSLAGGGDQPQHF.

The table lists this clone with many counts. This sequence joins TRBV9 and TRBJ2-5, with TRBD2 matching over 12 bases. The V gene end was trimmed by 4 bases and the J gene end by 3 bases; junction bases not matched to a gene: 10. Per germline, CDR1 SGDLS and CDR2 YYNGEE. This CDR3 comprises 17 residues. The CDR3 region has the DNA TGTGCCAGCAGCCCCGTGGCTAGCGGGAGGGCCAAAGAGACCCAGTACTTC. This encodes CASSPVASGRAKETQYF.

CDR3 in DNA: TGTGCCAGCAGTCGGCGCCTCGGATCGGGGAACACTGAAGCTTTCTTT. Encoded protein: CASSRRLGSGNTEAFF. The chain couples TRBV27 to TRBJ1-1; D not certain. Trimming stripped 5 bases from V and 1 base from J, with 17 bases between. The germline gives CDR1 MNHEY, CDR2 SMNVEV (reference sequence). The CDR3 extends over 16 amino acids.

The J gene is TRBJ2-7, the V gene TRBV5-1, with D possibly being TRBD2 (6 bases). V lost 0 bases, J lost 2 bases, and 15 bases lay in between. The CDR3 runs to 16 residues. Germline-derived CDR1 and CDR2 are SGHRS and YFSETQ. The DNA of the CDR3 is TGCGCCAGCAGCTTGGACCCCACGGGAGTCGCCTACGAGCAGTACTTC. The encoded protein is CASSLDPTGVAYEQYF. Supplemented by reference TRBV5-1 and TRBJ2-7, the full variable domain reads KAGVTQTPRYLIKTRGQQVTLSCSPISGHRSVSWYQQTPGQGLQFLFEYFSETQRNKGNFPGRFSGRQFSNSRSEMNVSTLELGDSALYLCASSLDPTGVAYEQYFGPGTRLTVT.

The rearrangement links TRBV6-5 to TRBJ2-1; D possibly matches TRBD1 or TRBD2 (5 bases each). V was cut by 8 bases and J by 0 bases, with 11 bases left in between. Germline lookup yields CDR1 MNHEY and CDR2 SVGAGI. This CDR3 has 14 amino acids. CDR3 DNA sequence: TGTGCCAGCGGGGACCCGGGCTCCTACAATGAGCAGTTCTTC. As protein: CASGDPGSYNEQFF.

This CDR3 is CASKHRDLHTDTQYF. In nucleotides, the CDR3 is TGTGCCAGCAAGCACAGGGACCTACACACAGATACGCAGTATTTT. This chain connects TRBV2 to TRBJ2-3; weak D call: TRBD1 (6 bases). Trimming cost V 7 bases and J 2 bases, with 16 bases left between them. Germline V CDR1 and CDR2: SNHLY, FYNNEI. This CDR3 contains 15 residues. Full variable domain (missing parts from reference TRBV2 and TRBJ2-3): EPEVTQTPSHQVTQMGQEVILRCVPISNHLYFYWYRQILGQKVEFLVSFYNNEISEKSEIFDDQFSVERPDGSNFTLKIRSTKLEDSAMYFCASKHRDLHTDTQYFGPGTRLTVL.

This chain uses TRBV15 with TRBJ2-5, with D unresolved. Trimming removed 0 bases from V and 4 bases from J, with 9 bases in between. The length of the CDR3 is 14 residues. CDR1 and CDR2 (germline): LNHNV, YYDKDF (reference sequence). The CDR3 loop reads CATSRDSNGETQYF. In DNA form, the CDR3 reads TGTGCCACCAGCAGAGATAGTAATGGAGAGACCCAGTACTTC.

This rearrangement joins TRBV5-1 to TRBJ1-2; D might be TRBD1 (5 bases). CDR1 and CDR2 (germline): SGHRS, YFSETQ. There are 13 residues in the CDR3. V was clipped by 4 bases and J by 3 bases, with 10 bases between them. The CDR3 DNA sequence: TGCGCCAGCAGCACGGTGGGGGACTATGGCTACACCTTC. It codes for CASSTVGDYGYTF.

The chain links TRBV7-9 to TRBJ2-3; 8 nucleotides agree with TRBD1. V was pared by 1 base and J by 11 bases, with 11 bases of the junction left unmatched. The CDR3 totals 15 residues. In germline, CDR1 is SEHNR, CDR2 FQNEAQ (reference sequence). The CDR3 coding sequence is TGTGCCAGCAGCTTAGGACACCAGGGGGCGTTTGTGCAGTATTTT. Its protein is CASSLGHQGAFVQYF.

The CDR3 here is CASIVLGRTEAFF. The CDR3 coding sequence is TGTGCCAGCATAGTTTTGGGGAGGACTGAAGCTTTCTTT. V is TRBV2 and J is TRBJ1-1, with D unresolved. The V end was cut by 7 bases, the J end by 5 bases, with 14 bases between. The germline V gene has CDR1 SNHLY and CDR2 FYNNEI. This CDR3 spans 13 amino acids.

The CDR3 DNA sequence: TGTGCCAGCAGTTTCAGAGTAGAGCAGTACTTC. This codes for CASSFRVEQYF. The chain carries TRBV28 and TRBJ2-7; no firm D call. V lost 3 bases to trimming and J lost 7 bases, with 7 bases between them. CDR1 and CDR2 (germline): MDHEN, SYDVKM. This CDR3 is 11 amino acids long.

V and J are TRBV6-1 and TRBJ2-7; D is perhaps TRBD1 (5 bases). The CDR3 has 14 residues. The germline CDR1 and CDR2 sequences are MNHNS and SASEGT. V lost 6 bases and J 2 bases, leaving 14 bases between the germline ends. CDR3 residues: CASSRYRFAYEQYF. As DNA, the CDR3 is TGTGCCAGCAGCCGATACAGGTTTGCCTACGAGCAGTACTTC.

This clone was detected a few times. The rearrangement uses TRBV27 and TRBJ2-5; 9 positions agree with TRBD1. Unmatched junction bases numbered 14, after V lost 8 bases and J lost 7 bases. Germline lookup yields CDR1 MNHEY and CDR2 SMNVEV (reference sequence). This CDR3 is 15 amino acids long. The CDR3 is CASWNRGGQGGTQYF. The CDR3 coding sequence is TGTGCCAGCTGGAACAGAGGGGGACAGGGAGGGACCCAGTACTTC.

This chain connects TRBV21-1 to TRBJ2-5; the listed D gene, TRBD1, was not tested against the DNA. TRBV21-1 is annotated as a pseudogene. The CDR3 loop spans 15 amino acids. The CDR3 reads CASSKVRDSQETQYF. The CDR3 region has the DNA TGTGCCAGCAGCAAAGTTAGGGACAGCCAAGAGACCCAGTACTTC.

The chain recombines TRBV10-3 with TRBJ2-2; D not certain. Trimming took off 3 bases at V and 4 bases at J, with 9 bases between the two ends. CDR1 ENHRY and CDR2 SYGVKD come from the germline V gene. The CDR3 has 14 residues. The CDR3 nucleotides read TGTGCCATCAGTGATCGTCCTCGCACCGGGGAGCTGTTTTTT. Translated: CAISDRPRTGELFF.

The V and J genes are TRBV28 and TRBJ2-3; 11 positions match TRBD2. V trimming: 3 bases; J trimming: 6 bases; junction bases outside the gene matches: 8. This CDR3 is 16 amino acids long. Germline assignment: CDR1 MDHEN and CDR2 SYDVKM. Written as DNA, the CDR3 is TGTGCCAGCAGTTTGAGGAGACTAGCGGGATCGGATACGCAGTATTTT. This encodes CASSLRRLAGSDTQYF.